This is a list of T cell receptor beta chains from one sample in a study of T cells in Graves' hyperthyroidism and ophthalmopathy. One entry per CDR3 protein results from TCRdb running MiXCR on the multiplex PCR reads. The table has 500,000 to 650,000 distinct CDR3 sequences, 40% to 50% seen once. The source material was peripheral blood or thyroid tissue (not recorded which). The receptor source for this set is an adult woman with Graves' disease, either hyperthyroidism or ophthalmopathy (not recorded which). Both conserved end residues are part of each CDR3. The D gene is left open where the match is weak. Clone size is not always given. Where it is, it says once, few, many or a class for expanded clones.

TGTGCCAGCAGCCCTGACCATCCCTCCCCTGGAGGCTACACCTTC | CASSPDHPSPGGYTF | TRBJ1-2 | NA | TRBV7-3 | NA
TGCAGCGTTGACAAGGGGGCAGGCACAGATACGCAGTATTTT | CSVDKGAGTDTQYF | TRBJ2-3 | NA | TRBV29-1 | TRBD1
TGTGCCAGCAGCCCGCACAGGGGTGCCGAGGCTTTCTTT | CASSPHRGAEAFF | TRBJ1-1 | many | TRBV7-9 | TRBD1
TGCAGTGCTAGGGTTTCGGGAGGTCTCTACGAGCAGTACTTC | CSARVSGGLYEQYF | TRBJ2-7 | many | TRBV20-1 | TRBD2
TGCAGTGCTAGCACAGGGACAGGGATTCGCTACACCTTC | CSASTGTGIRYTF | TRBJ1-2 | once | TRBV20-1 | TRBD1
TGTGCCAGCAGCTTATACCAGGGTTGGGAGTACGAGCAGTACTTC | CASSLYQGWEYEQYF | TRBJ2-7 | NA | TRBV11-1 | NA
TGTGCCAGCAGCTGGAACGACAGGGGGGGGGAGCAGTACTTC | CASSWNDRGGEQYF | TRBJ2-7 | many | TRBV7-9 | TRBD1
TGTGCCAGCAAGAGACCCCAAACGAACACTGAAGCTTTCTTT | CASKRPQTNTEAFF | TRBJ1-1 | NA | TRBV7-2 | NA
TGTGCCAGCAGAGTCGAGGGTGGAGAAGCTTTCTTT | CASRVEGGEAFF | TRBJ1-1 | NA | TRBV7-4 | NA
TGTGCCAGCAGCTTAGGGGCTTCCACCGGCAATTCACCCCTCCACTTT | CASSLGASTGNSPLHF | TRBJ1-6 | many | TRBV7-9 | NA
TGCGCCAGCAGCGCCCGGGACTACTCCTACGAGCAGTACTTC | CASSARDYSYEQYF | TRBJ2-7 | many | TRBV5-1 | TRBD2
TGTGCCAGCAGCTGGACAGGGAGCAATTCACCCCTCCACTTT | CASSWTGSNSPLHF | TRBJ1-6 | NA | TRBV7-9 | TRBD1
TGTGCCAGCAGCAAACCCGGACAGACCTACGAGCAGTACTTC | CASSKPGQTYEQYF | TRBJ2-7 | NA | TRBV7-9 | NA
TGTGCCATCAGTAAAGCGGGAGAAGAGACCCAGTACTTC | CAISKAGEETQYF | TRBJ2-5 | many | TRBV10-3 | TRBD2
TGTGCCACCAGCAGGCGGGACGTAGCGGTGGAGACCCAGTACTTC | CATSRRDVAVETQYF | TRBJ2-5 | NA | TRBV15 | NA
TGCAGCGGGTGGGACAGTGGATCCTACGAGCAGTACTTC | CSGWDSGSYEQYF | TRBJ2-7 | few | TRBV29-1 | TRBD1
TGTGCCAGCAGCCCCGGGGACAGGGTGTCTTCACCCCTCCACTTT | CASSPGDRVSSPLHF | TRBJ1-6 | few | TRBV7-2 | TRBD1
TGTGCCAGCAGTGATCGATCGACAGGGGGCCAAGCTTTCTTT | CASSDRSTGGQAFF | TRBJ1-1 | NA | TRBV2 | TRBD1
TGTGCCAGCAGCGGGGGCATGGGGATGGAGACCCAGTACTTC | CASSGGMGMETQYF | TRBJ2-5 | NA | TRBV7-8 | NA
TGCAGTGCCACAGTTGAGTATAATTCACCCCTCCACTTT | CSATVEYNSPLHF | TRBJ1-6 | NA | TRBV20-1 | NA
TGTGCCAGCAGCCCCCGGGGTGTACGCAATCAGCCCCAGCATTTT | CASSPRGVRNQPQHF | TRBJ1-5 | NA | TRBV7-2 | NA
TGTGCCAGCAGGGTCCGCGACGGGGAGCTGTTTTTT | CASRVRDGELFF | TRBJ2-2 | NA | TRBV2 | NA
TGTGCCAGCAGCCCAGGACAGGGTTCCGACTTTCCCTACGAGCAGTACTTC | CASSPGQGSDFPYEQYF | TRBJ2-7 | NA | TRBV7-9 | TRBD1
TGCGCCAGCACCCCTATTGTCGACGGGGAGCTGTTTTTT | CASTPIVDGELFF | TRBJ2-2 | NA | TRBV5-1 | NA
TGTGCCATCAGTCCTACAGGTAACCGCGATGAAAAACTGCTTTTT | CAISPTGNRDEKLLF | TRBJ1-4 | NA | TRBV10-3 | NA
TGTGTCAGCAGTTACCCCCTCGGGTATGGCTACACCTTC | CVSSYPLGYGYTF | TRBJ1-2 | NA | TRBV12-3/TRBV12-4 | NA
TGTGCCATCAGTGAGTTTACGGAGGGGACAGGGGATGTCGCTTTCTTT | CAISEFTEGTGDVAFF | TRBJ1-1 | few | TRBV10-3 | TRBD1
TGTGCCAGCAGCCCGGGACAGGGAGGTCGTTGGGAAAGCTCTGGGGCCAACGTCCTGACTTTC | CASSPGQGGRWESSGANVLTF | TRBJ2-6 | many | TRBV7-6 | TRBD1
TGTGCCAGCCGGGGGGTGAACACCGGGGCCAACGTCCTGACTTTC | CASRGVNTGANVLTF | TRBJ2-6 | NA | TRBV7-3 | TRBD2
TGTGCCAGCAGTTCGACCCAGGGGCTGGAAGCTTTCTTT | CASSSTQGLEAFF | TRBJ1-1 | NA | TRBV28 | NA
TGTGCCACCGGGTACTCTAGGCAACTGGGCACTGAAGCTTTCTTT | CATGYSRQLGTEAFF | TRBJ1-1 | NA | TRBV24-1 | NA
TGTGCCATCAGTGAGTCAGCGGGACCGTACACCGGGGAGCTGTTTTTT | CAISESAGPYTGELFF | TRBJ2-2 | many | TRBV10-3 | TRBD2
TGTGCCAGCAGTCCGGGACAGACACAAGAGACCCAGTACTTC | CASSPGQTQETQYF | TRBJ2-5 | many | TRBV2 | TRBD1
TGCAGCTTGGGCAGGGTGGAGACTGAAGCTTTCTTT | CSLGRVETEAFF | TRBJ1-1 | NA | TRBV29-1 | NA
TGCGCCAGCAGCTCACCCCGGGACAGCGAGGTGAACACTGAAGCTTTCTTT | CASSSPRDSEVNTEAFF | TRBJ1-1 | many | TRBV5-1 | TRBD1
TGTGCCAGCAGTTTGACAGCACCCTCTGGGGCCAACGTCCTGACTTTC | CASSLTAPSGANVLTF | TRBJ2-6 | NA | TRBV28 | NA
TGCAGCGTTGAAGGGGGAGTCCAGGGCGGGGAGCTGTTTTTT | CSVEGGVQGGELFF | TRBJ2-2 | NA | TRBV29-1 | NA
TGTGCCAGCAGTGCACCAGGGAGGGAGACCCAGTACTTC | CASSAPGRETQYF | TRBJ2-5 | NA | TRBV12-3/TRBV12-4 | NA
TGCGCCAGCACCACAGGGGCCGGTTCGAGTACTGAAGCTTTCTTT | CASTTGAGSSTEAFF | TRBJ1-1 | once | TRBV5-1 | TRBD1
TGTGCCAGCAGACACACGGAATTCGGGGGACTTCACAATCAGCCCCAGCATTTT | CASRHTEFGGLHNQPQHF | TRBJ1-5 | NA | TRBV6-2/TRBV6-3 | NA
TGTGCCAGCAGTTACGCGGTCAGTCGGCAAGAGACCCAGTACTTC | CASSYAVSRQETQYF | TRBJ2-5 | NA | TRBV9 | NA
TGTGCCAGCAGTTACATGCAGGGTAATCAGCCCCAGCATTTT | CASSYMQGNQPQHF | TRBJ1-5 | many | TRBV6-5 | NA
TGTGCCAGCAGTGGTAGGCGAGCCGGGGCCAACGTCCTGACTTTC | CASSGRRAGANVLTF | TRBJ2-6 | few | TRBV27 | NA
TGTGCCAGCAGTTTTGGCAGGGAGCACTATGGCTACACCTTC | CASSFGREHYGYTF | TRBJ1-2 | few | TRBV28 | NA
TGTGCCAGCAGCCCTGGGCCCGGAGGGTACGAGCAGTACTTC | CASSPGPGGYEQYF | TRBJ2-7 | NA | TRBV7-2 | NA
TGTGCCATCAGGACCGACAGGGAAGGAGAGACCCAGTACTTC | CAIRTDREGETQYF | TRBJ2-5 | NA | TRBV10-3 | TRBD1